The 28 T cell receptor beta chains reported below all come from one sample, sequenced in a study of cytomegalovirus exposure and HLA in healthy donors. Use of 60 Vbeta and 13 Jbeta primers characterized the PCR. TCRdb keeps only in-frame clones here, not all; method: immunoSEQ multiplex PCR. The table shows about 73,000 clones, with roughly 70% occurring only once. Sample: PBMCs. Source of these receptors: a man aged 65-85 years in good health and CMV-seronegative.

The rearrangement joins TRBV19 to TRBJ1-5, with unresolved D. Trimming removed 6 bases at V and 5 bases at J, with 11 bases between. There are 13 residues in the CDR3. Per the germline V gene, CDR1 is LNHDA and CDR2 is SQIVND (reference sequence). CDR3 nucleotide sequence: TGTGCCAGTAGCCCGGGAGAGTATCAGCCCCAGCATTTT. This gives the protein CASSPGEYQPQHF.

The gene calls are TRBV5-4 and TRBJ1-2, with a possible D match to TRBD1 (6 bases). From germline, CDR1 is SGHNT and CDR2 YYREEE (reference sequence). The CDR3 is 15 residues long. V was pared by 4 bases and J by 1 base, with 14 bases between. The CDR3: CASSDRQTFNYGYTF. CDR3 coding DNA: TGTGCCAGCAGCGACAGGCAAACCTTTAACTATGGCTACACCTTC.

The J gene is TRBJ2-5, the V gene TRBV18, with TRBD1 as a possible D gene (6 bases). This CDR3 has 15 residues. Germline CDR1 KGHSH, CDR2 LQKENI. V was trimmed by 2 bases and J by 1 base, leaving 11 bases between them. CDR3: CASSPAQGIQETQYF. Written as DNA, the CDR3 is TGTGCCAGCTCACCAGCACAGGGCATCCAAGAGACCCAGTACTTC.

This rearrangement joins TRBV30 to TRBJ1-2; unclear D gene. Germline CDR1 and CDR2: GTSNPN and SVGIG (reference sequence). Trimming took off 0 bases at V and 0 bases at J, with 8 bases between the two ends. The CDR3 length is 14 residues. The CDR3 coding sequence is TGTGCCTGGAGTGTAATAGCCTCTAACTATGGCTACACCTTC. Residues: CAWSVIASNYGYTF.

As concerns this clone: A read error may account for a junction end that differs from germline. The J gene is TRBJ2-3, the V gene TRBV7-7; TRBD2 aligns across 13 bases. The germline V gene encodes CDR1 SSHAT and CDR2 FNYEAQ (reference sequence). This CDR3 has 16 amino acids. Here the CDR3 reads CASSAGTSGATDTQYF. Written as DNA, the CDR3 is TGTGCTAGCAGCGCCGGGACTAGCGGGGCGACAGATACGCAGTATTTT. Based on the CDR3 plus reference TRBV7-7 and TRBJ2-3, the full variable domain is GAGVSQSPRYKVTKRGQDVTLRCDPISSHATLYWYQQALGQGPEFLTYFNYEAQPDKSGLPSDRFSAERPEGSISTLTIQRTEQRDSAMYRCASSAGTSGATDTQYFGPGTRLTVL.

The DNA for the CDR3 is TGTGCCAGCAGTTTGCGCATTGGGGGCGAAGCTTTCTTT. Its protein product is CASSLRIGGEAFF. V and J are TRBV28 and TRBJ1-1; tentative D call: TRBD1 (6 bases). Trimming removed 3 bases from V and 8 bases from J, with 13 bases in between. Germline CDR1 is MDHEN and CDR2 is SYDVKM. This CDR3 is built from 13 residues.

The V and J genes are TRBV7-2 and TRBJ1-5; TRBD1 matches at 10 bases. With 1 base clipped from V and 6 bases from J, the junction kept 6 bases outside the gene matches. Germline V gives CDR1 SGHTA, CDR2 FQGNSA. The CDR3 runs 16 residues. CDR3 in amino acids: CASSLGWTGGTQPQHF. The CDR3 DNA reads as TGTGCCAGCAGCTTAGGCTGGACAGGGGGGACTCAGCCCCAGCATTTT.

This clone showed up just once. V gene TRBV28 combines with J gene TRBJ1-2; D perhaps matches TRBD1 (5 bases). The CDR3 sequence is 13 residues long. CDR1 and CDR2 from the germline V gene are MDHEN and SYDVKM. The ends were cut back, 3 bases at V and 2 bases at J, with 7 bases in the middle. DNA for the CDR3: TGTGCCAGCAGTTTCTCAGGGAACTATGGCTACACCTTC. Residues: CASSFSGNYGYTF.

The chain recombines TRBV19 with TRBJ1-2, with 7 bases that match TRBD1. Looked up from germline, CDR1 is LNHDA and CDR2 is SQIVND (reference sequence). This CDR3 spans 13 amino acids. After removal of 5 bases from V and 6 bases from J, the junction contained 6 bases not matched to a gene. DNA of the CDR3: TGTGCCAGTAGTGGTGACAGGGTGAATGGCTACACCTTC. Its protein product is CASSGDRVNGYTF.

This chain uses TRBV29-1 with TRBJ2-5; 9 bases match TRBD1. The V segment lost 3 bases and the J segment 2 bases; nucleotides outside the gene matches: 1. From germline, CDR1 is SQVTM and CDR2 ANQGSEA. This CDR3 has 13 residues. The CDR3 sequence: CSVDGTGQETQYF. DNA for the CDR3: TGCAGCGTTGACGGGACAGGGCAAGAGACCCAGTACTTC.

This chain links TRBV29-1 with TRBJ2-1; D is ambiguous. V lost 3 bases, J lost 0 bases, and 12 bases lay in between. This CDR3 contains 15 residues. The germline CDR1 and CDR2 sequences are SQVTM and ANQGSEA. The chain's CDR3 is CSVDKRLSSYNEQFF. The CDR3, as DNA: TGCAGCGTTGACAAACGCCTGAGCTCCTACAATGAGCAGTTCTTC.

The genes are TRBV7-9 and TRBJ1-1; no firm D call. The CDR3 is 14 residues long. The V gene lost 0 bases and the J gene lost 4 bases, with 9 bases spanning the gap. Germline V gives CDR1 SEHNR, CDR2 FQNEAQ (reference sequence). CDR3: CASSLALSGTEAFF. The DNA of the CDR3 is TGTGCCAGCAGCTTAGCCCTATCGGGCACTGAAGCTTTCTTT.

This clone has more than one count but fewer than ten. The gene calls are TRBV5-1 and TRBJ2-2; 9 bases are shared with TRBD2. CDR1 is SGHRS and CDR2 is YFSETQ in the germline V gene. The trim removed 4 bases at V and 1 base at J, leaving 5 bases unmatched. The length of the CDR3 is 16 residues. This CDR3 reads CASSPSLAGNTGELFF. The CDR3 coding sequence is TGCGCCAGCAGCCCGTCACTAGCGGGGAACACCGGGGAGCTGTTTTTT.

Comment on this clone: At one end the junction does not follow the germline gene, possibly because of a read error. The CDR3 DNA sequence: TGTTCCAGCAGCCGGAGTGGGGCCGAGAACATTCAGTACTTC. It encodes CSSSRSGAENIQYF. The gene calls are TRBV7-9 and TRBJ2-4; maybe TRBD1 (5 bases). Germline CDR1 reads SEHNR; CDR2 reads FQNEAQ (reference sequence). There are 14 residues in the CDR3. The full variable domain, rest sourced from reference TRBV7-9 and TRBJ2-4, is DTGVSQNPRHKITKRGQNVTFRCDPISEHNRLYWYRQTLGQGPEFLTYFQNEAQLEKSRLLSDRFSAERPKGSFSTLEIQRTEQGDSAMYLCSSSRSGAENIQYFGAGTRLSVL.

This clone has only a few counts. The V call is TRBV4-1, the J call TRBJ2-1, with TRBD2 matching over 8 bases. The CDR3 runs 15 residues. Germline CDR1 MGHRA, CDR2 YSYEKL. V lost 8 bases and J lost 2; bases outside the gene matches: 8. The CDR3 loop is CASGSSGGPYNEQFF. The CDR3 bases are TGCGCCAGCGGTTCTTCGGGGGGGCCCTACAATGAGCAGTTCTTC.

This clone appeared a single time. The gene calls are TRBV7-2 and TRBJ1-1; TRBD1 matches at 7 bases. Trimming removed 8 bases from V and 3 bases from J; junction bases left unmatched: 9. Germline V CDR1 and CDR2: SGHTA, FQGNSA. This CDR3 is 14 amino acids long. CDR3 sequence reads: CASGNRGGDTEAFF. In DNA form, the CDR3 reads TGTGCCAGCGGCAACAGGGGCGGTGACACTGAAGCTTTCTTT.

The rearrangement links TRBV7-6 to TRBJ2-3; no definite D call. Germline-derived CDR1 and CDR2 are SGHVS and FNYEAQ. The CDR3 spans 14 residues. Trimming removed 3 bases from V and 4 bases from J, with 11 bases in between. This chain's CDR3 is CASSFGRQADTQYF. In nucleotides, the CDR3 is TGTGCCAGCAGCTTCGGTAGGCAGGCAGATACGCAGTATTTT.

The chain employs TRBV11-2 and TRBJ2-1; TRBD2 is a possible D gene (5 bases). Trimming cost V 1 base and J 6 bases, with 13 bases left between them. Germline-derived CDR1 and CDR2 are SGHAT and FQNNGV. CDR3 length: 15 residues. CDR3 nucleotide sequence: TGTGCCAGCAGCTTAGCCCTAGCCCACGGCAATGAGCAGTTCTTC. Translated: CASSLALAHGNEQFF.

This clone was found a few times. The rearrangement uses TRBV15 and TRBJ1-2; TRBD1 matches 7 bases. The germline CDR1 and CDR2 sequences are LNHNV and YYDKDF (reference sequence). This CDR3 is 13 amino acids long. J was trimmed by 2 bases and V by 3 bases; bases with no gene match: 0. CDR3 loop: CATSRTGNYGYTF. The CDR3, as DNA: TGTGCCACCAGCAGGACAGGGAACTATGGCTACACCTTC.

This clone was counted a few times. The chain carries TRBV5-1 and TRBJ1-1; D unclear. Per germline, CDR1 SGHRS and CDR2 YFSETQ. V was cut by 0 bases and J by 7 bases, with 4 bases left in between. The CDR3 is 11 amino acids. The CDR3 coding sequence is TGCGCCAGCAGCTTGGAGAGTGAAGCTTTCTTT. It encodes CASSLESEAFF.

The rearrangement links TRBV7-2 to TRBJ2-1, with D possibly TRBD2 on 6 matching bases. The CDR3 is 13 amino acids. Per germline, CDR1 SGHTA and CDR2 FQGNSA. V lost 6 bases to trimming and J lost 5 bases, with 11 bases between them. CDR3 loop: CASRLRRDNEQFF. Here the CDR3 DNA reads TGTGCCAGCAGGCTTAGGAGGGACAATGAGCAGTTCTTC.

This chain connects TRBV18 to TRBJ2-1; perhaps TRBD2 as D (6 bases). This CDR3 is built from 16 residues. Trimming took 4 bases from V and 6 from J, leaving 19 bases between them. Germline lookup yields CDR1 KGHSH and CDR2 LQKENI. CDR3 nucleotides: TGTGCCAGCTCACTGGTAGACGGAGGGGTGGCCAATGAGCAGTTCTTC. Translated, it gives CASSLVDGGVANEQFF.

The rearrangement links TRBV7-8 to TRBJ1-2, with D hard to call. The germline CDR1 and CDR2 sequences are SGHVS and FQNEAQ. The V gene lost 5 bases and the J gene lost 1 base, with 8 bases spanning the gap. The CDR3 runs 13 residues. This chain's CDR3 is CASSPNSNYGYTF. Written as DNA, the CDR3 is TGTGCCAGCAGCCCTAACAGTAACTATGGCTACACCTTC.

The chain recombines TRBV29-1 with TRBJ2-2; 7 bases are a match to TRBD1. Per germline, CDR1 SQVTM and CDR2 ANQGSEA. V trimming: 7 bases; J trimming: 2 bases; junction bases outside the gene matches: 4. The CDR3 is 13 residues long. The CDR3 sequence: CSGRQGNTGELFF. CDR3 bases: TGCAGCGGTCGACAGGGAAACACCGGGGAGCTGTTTTTT.

This chain links TRBV30 with TRBJ2-5; 8 positions match TRBD2. Germline V gene sequence: CDR1 GTSNPN, CDR2 SVGIG (reference sequence). This CDR3 region has 15 residues. The V gene end was trimmed by 7 bases and the J gene end by 7 bases; junction bases not matched to a gene: 17. The CDR3 DNA reads as TGTGCCTCCGACACCGGGACTAGTGGGCTGGGGACCCAGTACTTC. Translating gives CASDTGTSGLGTQYF.

The chain uses TRBV30 and TRBJ1-3; D may be TRBD1 (6 bases). Deletions cut 2 bases from V and 0 bases from J, with 8 bases between. Germline loops: CDR1 GTSNPN, CDR2 SVGIG (reference sequence). The CDR3 length is 14 residues. The DNA for the CDR3 is TGTGCCTGGAGTAGGACAGTCTCTGGAAACACCATATATTTT. Its protein is CAWSRTVSGNTIYF.

The V and J genes are TRBV30 and TRBJ1-2; TRBD1 is a possible D gene (6 bases). The V gene's germline CDR1 is GTSNPN and CDR2 SVGIG (reference sequence). The CDR3 covers 14 residues. The ends were cut back, 4 bases at V and 8 bases at J, with 20 bases in the middle. CDR3 sequence: CAWNPSGGAKGYTF. As DNA, the CDR3 is TGTGCCTGGAACCCGAGTGGGGGCGCGAAGGGCTACACCTTC.

The V gene is TRBV11-2, the J gene TRBJ1-5; tentative D call: TRBD1 (5 bases). This CDR3 spans 13 amino acids. Germline V gene data show CDR1 as SGHAT and CDR2 as FQNNGV. V lost 2 bases, J lost 4 bases, and 6 bases lay in between. CDR3 protein: CASSLQGNQPQHF. In DNA, the CDR3 is TGTGCCAGCAGCTTACAGGGTAATCAGCCCCAGCATTTT. The full variable domain, rest sourced from reference TRBV11-2 and TRBJ1-5, is EAGVAQSPRYKIIEKRQSVAFWCNPISGHATLYWYQQILGQGPKLLIQFQNNGVVDDSQLPKDRFSAERLKGVDSTLKIQPAKLEDSAVYLCASSLQGNQPQHFGDGTRLSIL.